The 24 T cell receptor beta chains below come from one sample, sequenced in a study of cytomegalovirus exposure and HLA in healthy donors (dated by TCRdb to the late 2010s). The library was obtained by the immunoSEQ multiplex PCR assay. A mixture of 60 forward primers for TCR Vbeta segments and 13 reverse primers for TCR Jbeta segments was used in the multiplex PCR. TCRdb took over this immuneACCESS table, retaining in-frame rearrangements with V and J assigned. Such tables are incomplete; in checked studies, under half of the missing clones stem from an unresolved V gene, and the remainder is unexplained. The sample has tens of thousands of clones on record, 75% of them singletons. Clones ranked in the top ten supply approximately 22% of the sample. Material for sequencing was PBMCs. The receptors stem from a woman in her forties in good health and CMV-seropositive.

The V gene is TRBV5-8, the J gene TRBJ1-2, with 8 bases matching TRBD1. Germline assignment: CDR1 SGHTS and CDR2 YDEGEE. V was clipped by 4 bases and J by 4 bases; unmatched bases: 9. The CDR3 spans 15 residues. The CDR3 bases are TGTGCCAGCAGCCTCACAGGGGGGGACCTCTATGGCTACACCTTC. This encodes CASSLTGGDLYGYTF. Drawing the rest from reference TRBV5-8 and TRBJ1-2, the complete variable domain is EAGVTQSPTHLIKTRGQQATLRCSPISGHTSVYWYQQALGLGLQFLLWYDEGEERNRGNFPPRFSGRQFPNYSSELNVNALELEDSALYLCASSLTGGDLYGYTFGSGTRLTVV.

This clone has only one observation. J is TRBJ2-4 and V is TRBV30; 14 nucleotides match TRBD2. This CDR3 comprises 14 residues. CDR1 and CDR2 from the germline V gene are GTSNPN and SVGIG (reference sequence). J gave up 9 bases and V 1 base, and 2 bases lay outside the gene matches. The CDR3 coding sequence is TGTGCCTGGAGTGGGACTAGCGGGGGGATCATTCAGTACTTC. Residues: CAWSGTSGGIIQYF.

Worth noting for this clone: Other DNA variants within this sample encode the same CDR3. This chain joins TRBV5-4 and TRBJ2-3; unclear D gene. V was trimmed by 4 bases and J by 2 bases, leaving 5 bases between them. The V gene's germline CDR1 is SGHNT and CDR2 YYREEE (reference sequence). The CDR3 runs to 12 residues. CDR3 nucleotides: TGTGCCAGCAGCCTTTCCACAGATACGCAGTATTTT. This sequence encodes CASSLSTDTQYF.

The chain joins TRBV18 to TRBJ2-7, with D hard to call. The germline CDR1 and CDR2 sequences are KGHSH and LQKENI. The CDR3 runs 13 residues. V shed 1 base and J shed 6 bases, with 10 bases lying between them. CDR3 DNA sequence: TGTGCCAGCTCACCACTCGGGTACTCCGAGCAGTACTTC. This translates into CASSPLGYSEQYF.

This sequence joins TRBV7-6 and TRBJ2-3; D is ambiguous. The CDR3 is made up of 14 amino acids. Germline V gives CDR1 SGHVS, CDR2 FNYEAQ. V lost 1 base to trimming and J lost 1 base, with 6 bases between them. CDR3 protein: CASSLDTRTDTQYF. As DNA, the CDR3 is TGTGCCAGCAGCTTAGATACTCGCACAGATACGCAGTATTTT.

This clone showed up just a few times. This rearrangement joins TRBV25-1 to TRBJ2-3, with 14 bases matching TRBD2. The CDR3 totals 16 residues. The V and J ends lost 3 bases and 2 bases, in that order; junction bases with no gene match: 1. Germline V gene sequence: CDR1 MGHDK, CDR2 SYGVNS. The DNA of the CDR3 is TGTGCCAGCAGTGAGGGACTAGCGGGGGCCACAGATACGCAGTATTTT. Translation: CASSEGLAGATDTQYF. Filled out from reference TRBV25-1 and TRBJ2-3, the complete variable domain reads EADIYQTPRYLVIGTGKKITLECSQTMGHDKMYWYQQDPGMELHLIHYSYGVNSTEKGDLSSESTVSRIRTEHFPLTLESARPSHTSQYLCASSEGLAGATDTQYFGPGTRLTVL.

This clone has only a few counts. This chain links TRBV29-1 with TRBJ2-3; tentative D call: TRBD2 (5 bases). V was shortened by 6 bases and J by 5 bases, with 15 bases between the two germline ends. Germline-derived CDR1 and CDR2 are SQVTM and ANQGSEA. The CDR3 loop spans 13 amino acids. In DNA form, the CDR3 reads TGCAGCGTCCCTGGGCCCCGGGAAGATACGCAGTATTTT. It translates to CSVPGPREDTQYF.

The chain couples TRBV5-4 to TRBJ2-3; maybe TRBD2 (6 bases). The germline V gene encodes CDR1 SGHNT and CDR2 YYREEE (reference sequence). Between the trimmed V and J ends, which lost 2 bases and 2 bases, there was a span of 15 bases. CDR3 size: 16 residues. CDR3 DNA: TGTGCCAGCAGCTTTAGGCTAGCGACTTCCACAGATACGCAGTATTTT. Translated: CASSFRLATSTDTQYF.

The chain links TRBV27 to TRBJ2-5; 9 bases agree with TRBD1. The CDR3 consists of 17 residues. From germline, CDR1 is MNHEY and CDR2 SMNVEV (reference sequence). The J segment lost 7 bases and the V segment lost 4 bases, leaving 16 bases of the junction unmatched. The CDR3 protein is CASSSPGQGYEIGTQYF. The CDR3 DNA is TGTGCCAGCAGTTCTCCGGGACAGGGATATGAAATAGGGACCCAGTACTTC.

V is TRBV6-1 and J is TRBJ2-7, with 8 bases aligning to TRBD1. Germline assignment: CDR1 MNHNS and CDR2 SASEGT. Losses at the gene ends were 4 bases for V and 4 bases for J; bases not matched to a gene: 6. The CDR3 covers 14 residues. CDR3 protein: CASSGMDREYEQYF. DNA of the CDR3: TGTGCCAGCAGTGGAATGGACAGGGAGTACGAGCAGTACTTC.

The chain couples TRBV4-1 to TRBJ2-4, with D possibly being TRBD1 (6 bases). Germline V CDR1 and CDR2: MGHRA, YSYEKL. The CDR3 is 17 amino acids. Trimming pared 4 bases from V and 5 bases from J, leaving 21 bases between. The CDR3 DNA is TGCGCCAGCAGCCCTCTCTGGATAGGGGGATCCCAAAACATTCAGTACTTC. This codes for CASSPLWIGGSQNIQYF.

This clone was recorded only once. The V call is TRBV2, the J call TRBJ1-1; 11 positions match TRBD1. The germline V gene encodes CDR1 SNHLY and CDR2 FYNNEI. The ends lost 7 bases at V and 8 bases at J; junction bases unmatched: 9. CDR3 length: 14 residues. CDR3 nucleotides: TGTGCCAGCATTCTGGACAGGGGGCTAAACGAAGCTTTCTTT. Amino acids: CASILDRGLNEAFF. The full variable domain, in which reference TRBV2 and TRBJ1-1 provide the parts outside the CDR3, is EPEVTQTPSHQVTQMGQEVILRCVPISNHLYFYWYRQILGQKVEFLVSFYNNEISEKSEIFDDQFSVERPDGSNFTLKIRSTKLEDSAMYFCASILDRGLNEAFFGQGTRLTVV.

J is TRBJ1-3 and V is TRBV2; D is unresolved. The CDR3 length is 13 residues. Trimming took off 7 bases at V and 6 bases at J, with 13 bases between the two ends. Germline CDR1 is SNHLY and CDR2 is FYNNEI. Written as DNA, the CDR3 is TGTGCCAGCAAGGGCGGGCGGGAAAACACCATATATTTT. Translated: CASKGGRENTIYF.

Worth noting for this clone: The same CDR3 can be traced to other DNA sequences in this sample. The V and J genes are TRBV5-1 and TRBJ1-2; 9 bases line up with TRBD1. The V gene end was trimmed by 4 bases and the J gene end by 8 bases; junction bases not matched to a gene: 6. In germline, CDR1 is SGHRS, CDR2 YFSETQ. The CDR3 contains 13 residues. The CDR3 loop reads CASSPGTGNGYTF. For the CDR3, the DNA is TGCGCCAGCAGCCCCGGGACAGGGAACGGCTACACCTTC.

The chain couples TRBV27 to TRBJ1-3, with D perhaps matching TRBD1 (5 bases). CDR3 length equals 17 residues. The germline CDR1 and CDR2 sequences are MNHEY and SMNVEV (reference sequence). The ends were cut back, 3 bases at V and 0 bases at J, with 15 bases in the middle. The CDR3 DNA follows: TGTGCCAGCAGTTTCTCAGGGACTCTCGCCTCTGGAAACACCATATATTTT. Its translation: CASSFSGTLASGNTIYF.

The chain joins TRBV20-1 to TRBJ2-3; D possibly corresponds to TRBD1 (5 bases). V was cut by 4 bases and J by 8 bases, with 10 bases left in between. CDR1 DFQATT and CDR2 SNEGSKA come from the germline V gene (reference sequence). The CDR3 spans 11 residues. CDR3 loop: CSAIQGPTQYF. CDR3 coding DNA: TGCAGTGCTATCCAGGGCCCTACGCAGTATTTT.

The V call is TRBV9, the J call TRBJ2-7; D remains unclear. Germline V CDR1 and CDR2: SGDLS, YYNGEE. The CDR3 consists of 13 residues. V was shortened by 0 bases and J by 6 bases, with 10 bases between the two germline ends. The CDR3 bases are TGTGCCAGCAGCGTAGATAATTTGAGCGAGCAGTACTTC. It specifies CASSVDNLSEQYF.

V usage is TRBV19 and J usage is TRBJ1-2; tentatively, D is TRBD1 (5 bases). Trimming removed 0 bases from V and 5 bases from J, with 13 bases in between. The length of the CDR3 is 15 residues. CDR1 is LNHDA, CDR2 SQIVND, per germline (reference sequence). CDR3: CASSIDRDWRYGYTF. DNA for the CDR3: TGTGCCAGTAGTATAGATCGGGACTGGCGGTATGGCTACACCTTC.

The genes are TRBV19 and TRBJ1-2, with TRBD1 as a possible D gene (5 bases). Trimming removed 5 bases at V and 6 bases at J, with 13 bases between. Germline lookup yields CDR1 LNHDA and CDR2 SQIVND (reference sequence). The CDR3 is made up of 13 amino acids. CDR3 nucleotides: TGTGCCAGTAGTCAGGGCACCCCAGATGGCTACACCTTC. This gives the protein CASSQGTPDGYTF. Filled out from reference TRBV19 and TRBJ1-2, the complete variable domain reads DGGITQSPKYLFRKEGQNVTLSCEQNLNHDAMYWYRQDPGQGLRLIYYSQIVNDFQKGDIAEGYSVSREKKESFPLTVTSAQKNPTAFYLCASSQGTPDGYTFGSGTRLTVV.

The chain links TRBV5-1 to TRBJ1-2, with D possibly TRBD1 on 6 matching bases. Germline V gene sequence: CDR1 SGHRS, CDR2 YFSETQ. The CDR3 totals 13 residues. Trimming took off 3 bases at V and 4 bases at J, with 10 bases between the two ends. For the CDR3, the DNA is TGCGCCAGCAGCTCCGGACAGACCTATGGCTACACCTTC. It yields the protein CASSSGQTYGYTF.

This clone was detected a few times. This chain connects TRBV19 to TRBJ2-1; D perhaps matches TRBD2 (6 bases). CDR1 is LNHDA and CDR2 is SQIVND in the germline V gene (reference sequence). Trimming stripped 6 bases from V and 6 bases from J, with 12 bases between. This CDR3 region has 13 residues. Written as DNA, the CDR3 is TGTGCCAGTAGCCTGAATAGCGGCAATGAGCAGTTCTTC. Residues: CASSLNSGNEQFF.

V usage is TRBV6-5 and J usage is TRBJ1-6; D might be TRBD1 (5 bases). Per germline, CDR1 MNHEY and CDR2 SVGAGI. V was cut by 8 bases and J by 7 bases, with 18 bases left in between. This CDR3 has 15 amino acids. The chain's CDR3 is CASAPLGGGNSPLHF. The CDR3 coding sequence is TGTGCCAGCGCCCCCTTGGGGGGTGGAAATTCACCCCTCCACTTT.

V gene TRBV18 combines with J gene TRBJ1-2, with 8 bases fitting TRBD1. Germline V gene sequence: CDR1 KGHSH, CDR2 LQKENI. The V gene end was trimmed by 3 bases and the J gene end by 2 bases; junction bases not matched to a gene: 2. The CDR3 length is 14 residues. Here the CDR3 DNA reads TGTGCCAGCTCACCCCAGGGGGCGAACTATGGCTACACCTTC. Protein: CASSPQGANYGYTF.

The chain carries TRBV7-2 and TRBJ2-5; TRBD1 is a possible D gene (5 bases). Germline V gives CDR1 SGHTA, CDR2 FQGNSA. Deletions cut 2 bases from V and 5 bases from J, with 9 bases between. The CDR3 covers 13 residues. The CDR3 here is CASSLSRAETQYF. The CDR3 DNA sequence: TGTGCCAGCAGCTTAAGCAGGGCCGAGACCCAGTACTTC. The entire variable domain, with the rest obtained from reference TRBV7-2 and TRBJ2-5, is as follows: GAGVSQSPSNKVTEKGKDVELRCDPISGHTALYWYRQSLGQGLEFLIYFQGNSAPDKSGLPSDRFSAERTGGSVSTLTIQRTQQEDSAVYLCASSLSRAETQYFGPGTRLLVL.